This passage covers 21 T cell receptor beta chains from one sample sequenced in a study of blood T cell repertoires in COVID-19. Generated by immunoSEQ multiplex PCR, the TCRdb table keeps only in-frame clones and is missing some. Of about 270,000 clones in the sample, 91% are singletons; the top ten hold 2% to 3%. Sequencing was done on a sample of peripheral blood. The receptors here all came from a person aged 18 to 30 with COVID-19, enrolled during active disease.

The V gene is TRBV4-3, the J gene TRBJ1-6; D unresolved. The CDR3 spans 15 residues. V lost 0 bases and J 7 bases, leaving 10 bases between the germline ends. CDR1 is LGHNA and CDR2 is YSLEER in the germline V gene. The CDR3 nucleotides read TGCGCCAGCAGCCAAGATCAGGAGGTAAATTCACCCCTCCACTTT. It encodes CASSQDQEVNSPLHF.

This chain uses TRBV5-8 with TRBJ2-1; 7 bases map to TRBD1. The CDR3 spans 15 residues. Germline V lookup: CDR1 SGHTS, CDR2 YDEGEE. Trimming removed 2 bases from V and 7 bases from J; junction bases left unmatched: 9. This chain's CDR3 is CASSFSGQTFNEQFF. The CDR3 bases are TGTGCCAGCAGCTTCTCGGGACAGACTTTTAATGAGCAGTTCTTC.

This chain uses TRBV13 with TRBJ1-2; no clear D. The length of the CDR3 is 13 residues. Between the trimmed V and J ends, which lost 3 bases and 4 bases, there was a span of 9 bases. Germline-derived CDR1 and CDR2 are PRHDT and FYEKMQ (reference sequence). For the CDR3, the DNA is TGTGCCAGCAGCTTTGGAGTCAGCTATGGCTACACCTTC. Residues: CASSFGVSYGYTF. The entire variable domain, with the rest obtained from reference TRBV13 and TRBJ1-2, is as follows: AAGVIQSPRHLIKEKRETATLKCYPIPRHDTVYWYQQGPGQDPQFLISFYEKMQSDKGSIPDRFSAQQFSDYHSELNMSSLELGDSALYFCASSFGVSYGYTFGSGTRLTVV.

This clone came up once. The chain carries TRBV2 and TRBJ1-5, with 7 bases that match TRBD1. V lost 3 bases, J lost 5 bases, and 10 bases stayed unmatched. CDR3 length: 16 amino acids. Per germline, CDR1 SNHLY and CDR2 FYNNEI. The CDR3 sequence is CASSETAGGTYQPQHF. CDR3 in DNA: TGTGCCAGCAGTGAGACGGCAGGGGGGACTTATCAGCCCCAGCATTTT. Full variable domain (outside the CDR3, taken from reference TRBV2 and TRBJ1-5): EPEVTQTPSHQVTQMGQEVILRCVPISNHLYFYWYRQILGQKVEFLVSFYNNEISEKSEIFDDQFSVERPDGSNFTLKIRSTKLEDSAMYFCASSETAGGTYQPQHFGDGTRLSIL.

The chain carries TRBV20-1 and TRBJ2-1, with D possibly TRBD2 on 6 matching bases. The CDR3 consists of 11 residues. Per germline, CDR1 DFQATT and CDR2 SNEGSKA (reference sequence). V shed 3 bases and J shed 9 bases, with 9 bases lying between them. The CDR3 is CSASNSGEQFF. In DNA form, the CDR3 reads TGCAGTGCTAGCAATAGCGGTGAGCAGTTCTTC.

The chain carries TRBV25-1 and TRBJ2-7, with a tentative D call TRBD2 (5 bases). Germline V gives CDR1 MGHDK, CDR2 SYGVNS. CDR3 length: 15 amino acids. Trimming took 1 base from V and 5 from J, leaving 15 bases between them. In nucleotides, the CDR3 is TGTGCCAGCAGTGAATCAGTCGGTGAGGGAAACGAGCAGTACTTC. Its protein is CASSESVGEGNEQYF.

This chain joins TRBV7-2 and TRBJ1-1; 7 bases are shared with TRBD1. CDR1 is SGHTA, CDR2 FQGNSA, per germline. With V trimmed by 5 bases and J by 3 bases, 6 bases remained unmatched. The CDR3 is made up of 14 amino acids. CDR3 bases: TGTGCCAGCAGCCCTAGGGGGCGGGACACTGAAGCTTTCTTT. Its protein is CASSPRGRDTEAFF.

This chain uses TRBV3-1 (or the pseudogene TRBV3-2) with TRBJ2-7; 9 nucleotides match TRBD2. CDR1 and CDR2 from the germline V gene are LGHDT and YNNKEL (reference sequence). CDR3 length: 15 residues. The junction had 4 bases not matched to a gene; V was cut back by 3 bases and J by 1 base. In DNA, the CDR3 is TGTGCCAGCAGCCATAATAGCGGGGGTTCCTACGAGCAGTACTTC. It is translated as CASSHNSGGSYEQYF.

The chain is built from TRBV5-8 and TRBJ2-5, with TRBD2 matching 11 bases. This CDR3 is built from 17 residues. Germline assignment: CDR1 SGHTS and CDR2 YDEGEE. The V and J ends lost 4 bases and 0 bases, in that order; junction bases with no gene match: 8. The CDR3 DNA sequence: TGTGCCAGCAGCGGGCTAGCGGGAGGCCCAAACCAAGAGACCCAGTACTTC. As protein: CASSGLAGGPNQETQYF.

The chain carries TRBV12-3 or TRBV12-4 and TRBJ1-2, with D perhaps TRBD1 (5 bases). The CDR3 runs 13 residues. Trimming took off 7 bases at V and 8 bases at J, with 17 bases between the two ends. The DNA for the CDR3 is TGTGCCAGCACTCCCTCGGGGGAGGGAGGCTACACCTTC. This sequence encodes CASTPSGEGGYTF.

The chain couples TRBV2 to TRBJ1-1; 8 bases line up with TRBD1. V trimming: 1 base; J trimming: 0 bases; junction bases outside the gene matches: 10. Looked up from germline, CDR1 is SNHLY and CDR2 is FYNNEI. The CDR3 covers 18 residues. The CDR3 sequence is CASSEEQSRGPLNTEAFF. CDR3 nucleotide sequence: TGTGCCAGCAGTGAAGAGCAGAGCAGGGGGCCCTTGAACACTGAAGCTTTCTTT.

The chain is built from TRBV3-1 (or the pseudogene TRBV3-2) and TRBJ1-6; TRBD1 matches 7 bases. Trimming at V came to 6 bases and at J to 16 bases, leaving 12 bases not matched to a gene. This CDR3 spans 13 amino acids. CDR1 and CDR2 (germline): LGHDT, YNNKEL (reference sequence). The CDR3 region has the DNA TGTGCCAGCAGTGGAACCGACAGGGCCCTTCTCCACTTT. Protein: CASSGTDRALLHF.

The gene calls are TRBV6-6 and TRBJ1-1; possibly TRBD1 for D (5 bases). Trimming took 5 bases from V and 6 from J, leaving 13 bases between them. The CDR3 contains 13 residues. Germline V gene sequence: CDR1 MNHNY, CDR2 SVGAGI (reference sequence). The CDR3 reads CASSPTGISEAFF. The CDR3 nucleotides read TGTGCCAGCAGTCCAACAGGTATATCTGAAGCTTTCTTT.

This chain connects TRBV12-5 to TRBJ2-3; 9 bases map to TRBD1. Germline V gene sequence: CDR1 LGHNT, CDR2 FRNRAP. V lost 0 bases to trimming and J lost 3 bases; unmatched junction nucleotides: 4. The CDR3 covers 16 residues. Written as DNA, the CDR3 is TGTGCTAGTGGTTTGGTACAGGGGGCGTATACAGATACGCAGTATTTT. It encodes CASGLVQGAYTDTQYF.

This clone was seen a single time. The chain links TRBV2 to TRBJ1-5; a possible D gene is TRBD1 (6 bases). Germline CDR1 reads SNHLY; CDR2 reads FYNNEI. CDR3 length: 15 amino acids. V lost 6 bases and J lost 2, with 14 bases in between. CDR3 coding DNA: TGTGCCAGCAGCACCGGGACAAGAGGCAATCAGCCCCAGCATTTT. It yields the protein CASSTGTRGNQPQHF. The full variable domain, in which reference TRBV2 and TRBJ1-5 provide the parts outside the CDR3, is EPEVTQTPSHQVTQMGQEVILRCVPISNHLYFYWYRQILGQKVEFLVSFYNNEISEKSEIFDDQFSVERPDGSNFTLKIRSTKLEDSAMYFCASSTGTRGNQPQHFGDGTRLSIL.

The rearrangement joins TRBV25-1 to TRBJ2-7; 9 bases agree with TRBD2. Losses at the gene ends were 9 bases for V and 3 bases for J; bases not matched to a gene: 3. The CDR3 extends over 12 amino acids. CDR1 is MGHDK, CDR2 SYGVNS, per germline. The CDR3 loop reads CASSSGSYEQYF. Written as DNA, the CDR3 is TGTGCCAGTAGTAGCGGGAGCTACGAGCAGTACTTC.

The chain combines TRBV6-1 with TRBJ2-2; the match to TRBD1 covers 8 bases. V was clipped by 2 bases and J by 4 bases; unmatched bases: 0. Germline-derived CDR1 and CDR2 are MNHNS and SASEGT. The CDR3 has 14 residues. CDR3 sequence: CASSETGGTGELFF. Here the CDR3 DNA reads TGTGCCAGCAGTGAAACAGGGGGCACCGGGGAGCTGTTTTTT.

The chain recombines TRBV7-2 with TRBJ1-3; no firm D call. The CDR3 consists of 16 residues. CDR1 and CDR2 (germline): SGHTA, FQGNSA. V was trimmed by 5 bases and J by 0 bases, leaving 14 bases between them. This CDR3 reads CASSRGGRRSGNTIYF. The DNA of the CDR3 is TGTGCCAGCAGCCGGGGTGGACGCCGCTCTGGAAACACCATATATTTT.

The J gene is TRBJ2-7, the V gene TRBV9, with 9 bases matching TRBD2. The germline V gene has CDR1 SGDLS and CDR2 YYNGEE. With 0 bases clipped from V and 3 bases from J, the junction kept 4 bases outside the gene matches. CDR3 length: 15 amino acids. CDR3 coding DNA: TGTGCCAGCAGCGTAGGAAGTAGCGGGAGCTACGAGCAGTACTTC. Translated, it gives CASSVGSSGSYEQYF.

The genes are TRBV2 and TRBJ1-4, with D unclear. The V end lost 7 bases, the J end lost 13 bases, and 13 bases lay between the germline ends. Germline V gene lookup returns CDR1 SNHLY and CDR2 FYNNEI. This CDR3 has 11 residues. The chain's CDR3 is CASMGLGRLFF. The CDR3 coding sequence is TGTGCCAGCATGGGCTTAGGAAGACTGTTTTTT.

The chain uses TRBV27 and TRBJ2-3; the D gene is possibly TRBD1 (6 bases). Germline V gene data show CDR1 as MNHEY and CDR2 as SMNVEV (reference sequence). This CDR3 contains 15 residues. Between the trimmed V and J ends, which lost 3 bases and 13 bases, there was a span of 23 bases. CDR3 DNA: TGTGCCAGCAGTTTTCCCGGACAGAGCCATCCTAGTAAGTATTTT. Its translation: CASSFPGQSHPSKYF.